This entry lists 26 T cell receptor beta chains sequenced from one sample in a study of shared clonotypes between healthy human individuals. Method: immunoSEQ multiplex PCR; TCRdb's copy keeps in-frame clones and lacks some. The profile shows about 490,000 clones, 65% to 85% of them singletons. The sample comprised PBMCs. Receptors originate from a woman aged 40 to 50 in good health. Some clones in this sample may be carry-over from other donors' samples.

This chain joins TRBV7-6 and TRBJ2-1; D call uncertain. The germline V gene has CDR1 SGHVS and CDR2 FNYEAQ. V dropped 1 base and J dropped 5 bases, with 6 bases sitting between them. The CDR3 is 13 amino acids. The CDR3 protein is CASSLGQNNEQFF. Written as DNA, the CDR3 is TGTGCCAGCAGCTTAGGGCAAAACAATGAGCAGTTCTTC.

The chain employs TRBV30 and TRBJ1-1; 12 bases line up with TRBD1. V lost 2 bases and J lost 4; bases outside the gene matches: 5. The CDR3 is 15 residues long. Germline-derived CDR1 and CDR2 are GTSNPN and SVGIG (reference sequence). In DNA form, the CDR3 reads TGTGCCTGGAGTCAATGGGACAGGGGGCTCACTGAAGCTTTCTTT. This translates into CAWSQWDRGLTEAFF.

Comments on this clone: This could be a read error, since a much larger clone is one nucleotide away. The V and J genes are TRBV27 and TRBJ2-3; perhaps TRBD2 as D (6 bases). V was trimmed by 8 bases and J by 2 bases, leaving 20 bases between them. This CDR3 spans 16 amino acids. CDR1 and CDR2 (germline): MNHEY, SMNVEV (reference sequence). CDR3 in DNA: TGTGCCAGCCTACACCCGAGTGGGAGGTCCACAGATACGCAGTATTTT. As protein: CASLHPSGRSTDTQYF.

The genes are TRBV6-6 and TRBJ2-1, with D tentatively TRBD1 or TRBD2 (5 bases each). The CDR3 contains 15 residues. Trimming removed 8 bases from V and 0 bases from J, with 14 bases in between. Germline assignment: CDR1 MNHNY and CDR2 SVGAGI (reference sequence). CDR3 coding DNA: TGTGCCAGCCAAACCTGGGGGAGCTCCTACAATGAGCAGTTCTTC. This codes for CASQTWGSSYNEQFF.

The chain uses TRBV5-6 and TRBJ2-3; D not certain. The CDR3 runs 16 residues. Per the germline V gene, CDR1 is SGHDT and CDR2 is YYEEEE. V was cut by 0 bases and J by 2 bases, with 13 bases left in between. The CDR3 region is CASSLAGPTSTDTQYF. CDR3 bases: TGTGCCAGCAGCTTGGCCGGTCCGACTTCCACAGATACGCAGTATTTT.

The V gene is TRBV28, the J gene TRBJ1-1; 9 positions match TRBD1. Trimming cost V 4 bases and J 11 bases; bases outside gene matches: 11. This CDR3 contains 14 residues. CDR1 and CDR2 (germline): MDHEN, SYDVKM. CDR3 region: CASSSRRDRDYAFF. The CDR3 DNA sequence: TGTGCCAGCAGTTCTCGCCGGGACAGGGATTATGCTTTCTTT. The variable domain in full, completed from reference TRBV28 and TRBJ1-1, reads DVKVTQSSRYLVKRTGEKVFLECVQDMDHENMFWYRQDPGLGLRLIYFSYDVKMKEKGDIPEGYSVSREKKERFSLILESASTNQTSMYLCASSSRRDRDYAFFGQGTRLTVV.

CDR3 DNA: TGTGCCAGCAGCCCCATAGCGGGAAGGTGGCAAGAGACCCAGTACTTC. This codes for CASSPIAGRWQETQYF. The rearrangement joins TRBV28 to TRBJ2-5, with 8 positions matching TRBD2. The CDR3 extends over 16 amino acids. Unmatched junction bases numbered 11, after V lost 6 bases and J lost 2 bases. The germline V gene has CDR1 MDHEN and CDR2 SYDVKM. Drawing the rest from reference TRBV28 and TRBJ2-5, the complete variable domain is DVKVTQSSRYLVKRTGEKVFLECVQDMDHENMFWYRQDPGLGLRLIYFSYDVKMKEKGDIPEGYSVSREKKERFSLILESASTNQTSMYLCASSPIAGRWQETQYFGPGTRLLVL.

With regard to this clone: A far larger clone is off by one base, so a read error is likely. The chain uses TRBV5-4 and TRBJ2-3; TRBD1 is a possible D gene (5 bases). The CDR3 runs to 12 residues. CDR1 and CDR2 (germline): SGHNT, YYREEE (reference sequence). Here the CDR3 DNA reads TGTGCCGGCAGCTCCCAGGGTCCGACGCAGTATTTT. It codes for CAGSSQGPTQYF.

The rearrangement links TRBV27 to TRBJ2-5, with 11 bases identical to TRBD2. Germline V gene sequence: CDR1 MNHEY, CDR2 SMNVEV (reference sequence). The length of the CDR3 is 15 residues. The trim removed 6 bases at V and 3 bases at J, leaving 6 bases unmatched. CDR3 residues: CASSRLAGNEETQYF. The CDR3 DNA reads TGTGCCAGCAGCAGACTAGCGGGGAATGAAGAGACCCAGTACTTC.

The J gene is TRBJ1-1, the V gene TRBV7-2; the match to TRBD1 covers 8 bases. The junction had 3 bases not matched to a gene; V was cut back by 2 bases and J by 4 bases. Germline V gene lookup returns CDR1 SGHTA and CDR2 FQGNSA. This CDR3 spans 14 amino acids. CDR3 amino acids: CASSLRTGRTEAFF. CDR3 bases: TGTGCCAGCAGCTTAAGGACAGGGCGCACTGAAGCTTTCTTT.

The V call is TRBV7-7, the J call TRBJ1-1, with D hard to call. V lost 0 bases, J lost 0 bases, and 2 bases lay in between. The germline V gene has CDR1 SSHAT and CDR2 FNYEAQ (reference sequence). CDR3 size: 13 residues. CDR3: CASSLALNTEAFF. The CDR3 nucleotides are TGTGCCAGCAGCTTAGCTCTGAACACTGAAGCTTTCTTT.

Worth noting for this clone: Other DNA sequences in this specimen translate into the identical CDR3. The chain couples TRBV29-1 to TRBJ2-7, with TRBD1 matching 7 bases. Germline CDR1 reads SQVTM; CDR2 reads ANQGSEA. The CDR3 has 13 amino acids. V lost 4 bases to trimming and J lost 3 bases; unmatched junction nucleotides: 6. The CDR3 region is CSVAWTGNYEQYF. CDR3 nucleotides: TGCAGCGTTGCGTGGACAGGAAACTACGAGCAGTACTTC.

The V and J genes are TRBV28 and TRBJ2-1, with 13 bases identical to TRBD2. Losses at the gene ends were 4 bases for V and 0 bases for J; bases not matched to a gene: 6. This CDR3 is 18 amino acids long. CDR1 and CDR2 (germline): MDHEN, SYDVKM. CDR3 nucleotides: TGTGCCAGCAGTTCAACTAGCGGGAGGGCCAGCTCCTACAATGAGCAGTTCTTC. Protein: CASSSTSGRASSYNEQFF.

This clone was detected once. This chain joins TRBV28 and TRBJ2-7; 10 nucleotides agree with TRBD1. V lost 4 bases to trimming and J lost 3 bases; unmatched junction nucleotides: 9. CDR3 length equals 16 residues. The germline CDR1 and CDR2 sequences are MDHEN and SYDVKM. CDR3 DNA: TGTGCCAGCAGTTCCTGGGACAGGGGACCCCTCTACGAGCAGTACTTC. Residues: CASSSWDRGPLYEQYF.

The chain links TRBV15 to TRBJ1-2, with 12 positions matching TRBD1. The CDR3 is made up of 18 amino acids. Trimming took 5 bases from V and 0 from J; bases not matched to a gene: 10. Germline-derived CDR1 and CDR2 are LNHNV and YYDKDF (reference sequence). The CDR3: CATSPRGDRGPANYGYTF. CDR3 in DNA: TGTGCCACCAGCCCCCGGGGGGACAGGGGGCCAGCTAACTATGGCTACACCTTC.

J is TRBJ1-6 and V is TRBV30, with 8 bases matching TRBD1. Germline V CDR1 and CDR2: GTSNPN, SVGIG (reference sequence). The trim removed 3 bases at V and 6 bases at J, leaving 10 bases unmatched. This CDR3 contains 16 residues. The CDR3 here is CAWRLSSGGTNSPLHF. The CDR3 coding sequence is TGTGCCTGGAGGCTATCTTCAGGGGGCACTAATTCACCCCTCCACTTT.

The CDR3 protein is CASSVRAISLSYEQYF. The CDR3, as DNA: TGTGCCAGCAGTGTACGCGCTATCTCTCTCTCCTACGAGCAGTACTTC. The chain carries TRBV28 and TRBJ2-7, with D unresolved. V was trimmed by 5 bases and J by 0 bases, leaving 17 bases between them. The CDR3 is 16 amino acids. Germline CDR1 is MDHEN and CDR2 is SYDVKM.

About this clone: This may be a read error: a much more frequent sequence differs by one nucleotide. This chain links TRBV18 with TRBJ2-7; D perhaps matches TRBD1 (5 bases). This CDR3 region has 14 residues. In germline, CDR1 is KGHSH, CDR2 LQKENI. V lost 5 bases to trimming and J lost 2 bases, with 13 bases between them. In DNA form, the CDR3 reads TGTGCCAGCTCAGACGACAGTGGAGCCTACGAGCAGTACTTC. It is translated as CASSDDSGAYEQYF.

The J gene is TRBJ2-7, the V gene TRBV9; TRBD2 matches at 11 bases. From germline, CDR1 is SGDLS and CDR2 YYNGEE. This CDR3 has 15 residues. V gave up 3 bases and J gave up 4 bases; unmatched junction bases: 6. The CDR3 bases are TGTGCCAGCAGCGCGGGACTAGCGGATTTGTACGAGCAGTACTTC. Protein sequence: CASSAGLADLYEQYF.

With regard to this clone: This likely came from a read error, as a far larger clone is one base away. The rearrangement uses TRBV6-5 and TRBJ2-7, with TRBD1 as a possible D gene (8 bases). This CDR3 is built from 14 residues. The V end lost 6 bases, the J end lost 5 bases, and 17 bases lay between the germline ends. The germline V gene encodes CDR1 MNHEY and CDR2 SVGAGI. Here the CDR3 DNA reads TGTGCCAGCAGGGGGGGGACAGGATCCCACGAGCAGTACTTC. It is translated as CASRGGTGSHEQYF.

The chain links TRBV7-9 to TRBJ2-7, with TRBD2 as a possible D gene (5 bases). The CDR3 is 13 residues long. The germline V gene has CDR1 SEHNR and CDR2 FQNEAQ (reference sequence). The V gene lost 3 bases and the J gene lost 6 bases, with 12 bases spanning the gap. The CDR3 bases are TGTGCCAGCAGCTTCCTTTCAGGAGGCGAGCAGTACTTC. Its translation is CASSFLSGGEQYF.

The chain employs TRBV5-1 and TRBJ2-4; 8 positions agree with TRBD1. The V and J ends lost 5 bases and 7 bases, in that order; junction bases with no gene match: 8. This CDR3 has 14 amino acids. Germline loops: CDR1 SGHRS, CDR2 YFSETQ. The CDR3 sequence is CASRSQGASNIQYF. In DNA form, the CDR3 reads TGCGCCAGCAGGAGTCAGGGGGCATCGAACATTCAGTACTTC.

This clone was observed once. The rearrangement joins TRBV20-1 to TRBJ1-1; D uncertain. V was shortened by 0 bases and J by 7 bases, with 6 bases between the two germline ends. Germline CDR1 reads DFQATT; CDR2 reads SNEGSKA (reference sequence). CDR3 length equals 11 residues. DNA of the CDR3: TGCAGTGCTAGAGATCTCAGTGAAGCTTTCTTT. It specifies CSARDLSEAFF.

The rearrangement joins TRBV28 to TRBJ1-3; D gene unclear. The V end was cut by 1 base, the J end by 2 bases, with 12 bases between. CDR1 MDHEN and CDR2 SYDVKM come from the germline V gene. The CDR3 extends over 16 amino acids. CDR3 DNA: TGTGCCAGCAGTTTATCGGTATCGCAGACTGGAAACACCATATATTTT. It specifies CASSLSVSQTGNTIYF.

This clone was recorded once. This chain's CDR3 is CASSGRTYEQYF. The CDR3 DNA is TGTGCCAGCAGTGGGAGAACCTACGAGCAGTACTTC. The J gene is TRBJ2-7, the V gene TRBV2; no clear D gene. CDR1 and CDR2 (germline): SNHLY, FYNNEI. This CDR3 contains 12 residues. Trimming left V 4 bases short and J 2 bases short, with 6 bases between.

The chain has TRBV2 and TRBJ1-5, with D perhaps TRBD1 (5 bases). The CDR3 is made up of 15 amino acids. Trimming took off 5 bases at V and 9 bases at J, with 20 bases between the two ends. The V gene's germline CDR1 is SNHLY and CDR2 FYNNEI. The CDR3: CASSPPGPTRRPQHF. Here the CDR3 DNA reads TGTGCCAGCAGTCCTCCGGGACCCACGAGGCGGCCCCAGCATTTT.